This TCR beta chain came from a study of preoperative IRX-2 immunotherapy in early breast cancer. The CDR3 extends over 15 amino acids. With V trimmed by 4 bases and J by 5 bases, 10 bases remained unmatched. CDR1 is SGHRS and CDR2 is YFSETQ in the germline V gene. Treatment reported: preoperative locoregional IRX-2 cytokine immunotherapy. Some clones are missing from TCRdb's copy, which holds only in-frame ones; the method was immunoSEQ multiplex PCR. This sample has fewer than 30,000 clones, with 90% found just once. This chain joins TRBV5-1 and TRBJ2-5, with 8 bases identical to TRBD1. The clonotype was recovered from a human donor with breast cancer. This material was collected from a patient treated with IRX-2 immunotherapy. The CDR3 DNA sequence: TGCGCCAGCAGCGGACAGGGTGGGGTCTCGGAGACCCAGTACTTC. As protein: CASSGQGGVSETQYF.